The following is a T cell receptor beta chain sequence with its context. Profiled with immunoSEQ multiplex PCR; TCRdb holds only in-frame clones, not every one. This repertoire shows 95,000 to 150,000 clones, roughly nine tenths found once; its top ten account for 7.8%. CDR3 size: 14 residues. V gave up 1 base and J gave up 3 bases, with 8 bases separating them. The germline gives CDR1 SGDLS, CDR2 YYNGEE. This specimen comes from a study of control samples from healthy donors and cancer patients. The sequence came from a woman aged 18-29 years in good health. The sequenced material came from blood. The rearrangement uses TRBV9 and TRBJ1-3, with D unclear. CDR3 region: CASSVRGDGNTIYF. CDR3 DNA: TGTGCCAGCAGCGTACGGGGAGATGGAAACACCATATATTTT.